The rows below give T cell receptor beta chains drawn from one sample of a study of technical replicates of blood from a handful of donors. Sequencing used immunoSEQ multiplex PCR; TCRdb keeps in-frame clones, though not all of them. The sample consists of 45,000 to 55,000 clones, 95% to 97% of them appearing once. The material sequenced was T cells isolated from PBMCs. The receptor source for this set is a human donor in good health. The CDR3 runs from the conserved cysteine through the conserved F or W. A D gene is named only where the DNA matches it firmly. Size values are once, few and many counts, or a class for expanded clones, and some rows have none.

.	few	TRBJ2-3	TRBV30	CACGRGGSTDTQYF	TGTGCCTGCGGGAGAGGTGGAAGCACAGATACGCAGTATTTT
TRBD1	.	TRBJ1-3	TRBV6-1	CGGGQGNVGNTIYF	TGTGGGGGGGGACAGGGGAATGTTGGAAACACCATATATTTT
.	.	TRBJ1-1	TRBV6-1	CASSYGGTEAFF	TGTGCCAGCAGTTATGGGGGGACTGAAGCTTTCTTT
TRBD2	.	TRBJ2-1	TRBV11-2	CASSAGPSGSRNEQFF	TGTGCCAGCAGCGCCGGTCCTAGCGGGAGTCGAAATGAGCAGTTCTTC
.	once	TRBJ2-5	TRBV29-1	CSVEPQETQYF	TGCAGCGTTGAACCTCAAGAGACCCAGTACTTC
TRBD1	.	TRBJ2-1	TRBV6-4	CASSLGTGGNEQFF	TGTGCCAGCAGTCTAGGGACAGGGGGCAATGAGCAGTTCTTC
.	.	TRBJ2-6	TRBV29-1	CSVTRSGANVLTF	TGCAGCGTTACACGCTCTGGGGCCAACGTCCTGACTTTC
TRBD1	.	TRBJ2-7	TRBV28	CASSPGQVQYEQYF	TGTGCCAGCAGTCCGGGACAGGTCCAATACGAGCAGTACTTC
TRBD1	.	TRBJ2-5	TRBV15	CATSRAGQQETQYF	TGTGCCACCAGCAGAGCGGGACAGCAAGAGACCCAGTACTTC
.	.	TRBJ2-3	TRBV5-4	CASRQDSSTDTQYF	TGTGCCAGCAGACAGGATTCTAGCACAGATACGCAGTATTTT
TRBD2	.	TRBJ2-1	TRBV7-9	CASSLVLSGLADYNEQFF	TGTGCCAGCAGCTTAGTCTTATCGGGACTAGCGGATTACAATGAGCAGTTCTTC
TRBD1	.	TRBJ1-4	TRBV19	CASRRQGGNEKLFF	TGTGCCAGTAGAAGACAGGGAGGTAATGAAAAACTGTTTTTT
.	.	TRBJ1-2	TRBV27	CASSFAVAATAYGYTF	TGTGCCAGCAGTTTCGCAGTTGCGGCCACCGCCTATGGCTACACCTTC
TRBD2	.	TRBJ2-3	TRBV9	CASSASGGRAWTDTQYF	TGTGCCAGCAGCGCCTCGGGCGGGAGGGCCTGGACAGATACGCAGTATTTT
.	.	TRBJ1-3	TRBV5-1	CASRGDWGNTIYF	TGCGCCAGCAGAGGGGACTGGGGGAACACCATATATTTT
.	.	TRBJ2-2	TRBV6-5	CASSYGGVTGELFF	TGTGCCAGCAGTTACGGCGGGGTCACCGGGGAGCTGTTTTTT
TRBD2	.	TRBJ2-7	TRBV7-9	CASSLAQPSGEYEQYF	TGTGCCAGCAGCTTAGCGCAGCCTAGCGGGGAATACGAGCAGTACTTC
.	.	TRBJ1-5	TRBV28	CASNTGVSNQPQHF	TGTGCCAGTAATACAGGCGTTAGCAATCAGCCCCAGCATTTT
TRBD1	.	TRBJ2-7	TRBV4-1	CASGQGNYEQYF	TGCGCCAGTGGACAGGGGAATTACGAGCAGTACTTC
.	once	TRBJ1-2	TRBV28	CASKAGSRGYTF	TGTGCCAGCAAAGCCGGGAGTCGTGGCTACACCTTC
TRBD1	.	TRBJ2-7	TRBV5-4	CASSFTGGALNEQYF	TGTGCCAGCAGCTTTACAGGGGGCGCTTTGAACGAGCAGTACTTC
.	.	TRBJ2-7	TRBV5-6	CAREGDTHYEQYF	TGTGCCAGAGAGGGGGACACTCACTACGAGCAGTACTTC
.	.	TRBJ2-3	TRBV7-7	CASSFGRERTDTQYF	TGTGCTAGCAGCTTTGGGCGGGAAAGGACAGATACGCAGTATTTT
TRBD2	.	TRBJ2-3	TRBV7-2	CASSSAGTSTGGQYF	TGTGCCAGCAGCTCCGCCGGGACTAGCACCGGGGGGCAGTATTTT
.	.	TRBJ2-3	TRBV6-1	CASSEIGQSSTDTQYF	TGTGCCAGCAGTGAAATCGGACAGTCCAGCACAGATACGCAGTATTTT
.	once	TRBJ1-2	TRBV6-5	CASSPLGTSYGYTF	TGTGCCAGCAGCCCTTTAGGGACAAGCTATGGCTACACCTTC
TRBD2	.	TRBJ2-7	TRBV5-4	CASSSKRGDPYEQYF	TGTGCCAGCAGCTCCAAGCGGGGGGACCCCTACGAGCAGTACTTC
.	.	TRBJ2-1	TRBV4-3	CASSSRYGNEQFF	TGCGCCAGCAGTTCAAGATACGGCAATGAGCAGTTCTTC
.	.	TRBJ2-7	TRBV10-3	CAISESELVHEQYF	TGTGCCATCAGTGAGTCAGAGTTAGTCCACGAGCAGTACTTC
TRBD1	.	TRBJ1-2	TRBV25-1	CASSDIGTANYGYTF	TGTGCCAGCAGTGATATAGGGACAGCTAACTATGGCTACACCTTC
TRBD1	.	TRBJ2-7	TRBV5-4	CASSLGDSVYEQYF	TGTGCCAGCAGCTTGGGGGACAGTGTCTACGAGCAGTACTTC
.	.	TRBJ2-7	TRBV4-3	CASSQLMEDSYEQYF	TGCGCCAGCAGCCAACTGATGGAGGACTCCTACGAGCAGTACTTC
TRBD2	.	TRBJ2-1	TRBV19	CASKEERGSYNEQFF	TGTGCCAGTAAGGAGGAGCGGGGTTCCTACAATGAGCAGTTCTTC
TRBD1	.	TRBJ1-4	TRBV7-6	CASSTDRGLYEKLFF	TGTGCCAGCAGCACGGACAGGGGGCTGTATGAAAAACTGTTTTTT
TRBD2	.	TRBJ2-1	TRBV19	CASALLSGSREQFF	TGTGCCAGCGCCCTCCTTAGCGGGAGTCGCGAGCAGTTCTTC